This T cell receptor (beta chain) was sequenced in a study of blood T cell repertoires in COVID-19. The wider study: Researchers got acute and convalescent COVID-19 samples from the United States, Italy and Spain. Sample material is recorded as cDNA or gDNA derived from T cells, B-cell-depleted T cells, or PBMCs.

How the authors handled the data: Reference gene primer amplification gave estimated nucleated cell counts. Produced via immunoSEQ multiplex PCR; TCRdb's table is partial and in-frame only. From that table come the V and J calls and clone size; the DNA was used to work out D and trimming. Among about 520,000 clones, 80% to 90% were seen once, and the ten largest hold 3% to 3.5%. Per germline, CDR1 MNHEY and CDR2 SVGAGI. Trimming took off 6 bases at V and 4 bases at J, with 10 bases between the two ends. The CDR3 is 12 amino acids. The specimen sequenced was peripheral blood. The clonotype comes from a human donor in a cohort sampled during active COVID-19. This chain connects TRBV6-5 to TRBJ2-7; a possible D gene is TRBD1 (5 bases). CDR3 sequence reads: CASSDRAYEQYF. Written as DNA, the CDR3 is TGTGCCAGCAGCGACAGAGCATACGAGCAGTACTTC.